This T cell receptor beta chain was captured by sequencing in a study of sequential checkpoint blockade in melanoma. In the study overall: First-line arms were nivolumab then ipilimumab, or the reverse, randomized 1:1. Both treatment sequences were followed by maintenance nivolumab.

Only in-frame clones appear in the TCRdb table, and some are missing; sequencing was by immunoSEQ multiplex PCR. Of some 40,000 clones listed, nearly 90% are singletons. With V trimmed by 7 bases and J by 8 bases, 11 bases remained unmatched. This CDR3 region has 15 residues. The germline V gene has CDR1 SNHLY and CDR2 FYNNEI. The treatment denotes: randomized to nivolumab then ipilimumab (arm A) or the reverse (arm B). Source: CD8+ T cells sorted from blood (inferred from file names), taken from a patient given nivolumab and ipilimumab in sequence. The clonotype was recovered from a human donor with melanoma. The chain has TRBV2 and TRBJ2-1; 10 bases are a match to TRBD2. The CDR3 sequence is CASNTLTSGLYEQFF. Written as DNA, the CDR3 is TGTGCCAGCAATACCTTGACTAGCGGGTTGTATGAGCAGTTCTTC. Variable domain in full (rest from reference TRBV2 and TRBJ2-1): EPEVTQTPSHQVTQMGQEVILRCVPISNHLYFYWYRQILGQKVEFLVSFYNNEISEKSEIFDDQFSVERPDGSNFTLKIRSTKLEDSAMYFCASNTLTSGLYEQFFGPGTRLTVL.